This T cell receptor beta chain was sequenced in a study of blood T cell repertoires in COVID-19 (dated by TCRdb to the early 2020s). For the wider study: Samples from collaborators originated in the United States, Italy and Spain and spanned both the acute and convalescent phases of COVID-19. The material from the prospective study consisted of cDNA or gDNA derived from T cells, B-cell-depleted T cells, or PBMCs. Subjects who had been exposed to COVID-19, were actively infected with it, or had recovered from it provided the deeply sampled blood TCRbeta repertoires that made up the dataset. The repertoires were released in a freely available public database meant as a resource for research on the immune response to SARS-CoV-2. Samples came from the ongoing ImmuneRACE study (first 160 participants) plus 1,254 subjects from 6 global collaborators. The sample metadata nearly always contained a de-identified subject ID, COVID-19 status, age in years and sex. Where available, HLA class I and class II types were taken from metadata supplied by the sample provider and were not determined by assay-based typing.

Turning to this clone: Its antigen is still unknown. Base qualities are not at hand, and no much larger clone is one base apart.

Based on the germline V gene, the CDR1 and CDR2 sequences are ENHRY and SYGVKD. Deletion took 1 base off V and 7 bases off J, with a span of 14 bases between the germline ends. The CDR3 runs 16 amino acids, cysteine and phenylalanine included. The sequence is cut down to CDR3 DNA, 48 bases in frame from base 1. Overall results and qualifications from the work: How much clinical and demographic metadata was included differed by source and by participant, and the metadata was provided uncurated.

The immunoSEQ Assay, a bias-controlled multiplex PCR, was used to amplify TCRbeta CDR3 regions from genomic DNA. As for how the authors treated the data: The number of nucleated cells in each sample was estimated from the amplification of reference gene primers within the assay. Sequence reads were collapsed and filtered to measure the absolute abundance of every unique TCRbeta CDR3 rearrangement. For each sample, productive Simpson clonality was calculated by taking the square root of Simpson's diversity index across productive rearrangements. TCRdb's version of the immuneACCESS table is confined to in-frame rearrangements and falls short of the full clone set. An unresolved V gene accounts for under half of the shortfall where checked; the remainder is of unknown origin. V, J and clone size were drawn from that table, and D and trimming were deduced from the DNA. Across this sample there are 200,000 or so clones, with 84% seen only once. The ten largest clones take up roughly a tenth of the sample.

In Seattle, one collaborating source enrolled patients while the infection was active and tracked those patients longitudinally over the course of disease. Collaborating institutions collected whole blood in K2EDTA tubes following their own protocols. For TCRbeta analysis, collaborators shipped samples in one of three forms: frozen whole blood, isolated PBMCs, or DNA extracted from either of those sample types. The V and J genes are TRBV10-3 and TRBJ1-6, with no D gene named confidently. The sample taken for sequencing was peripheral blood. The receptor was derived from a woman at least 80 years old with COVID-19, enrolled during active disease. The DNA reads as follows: TGTGCCATCAGTGAGTATTCCCCCTTTTCGAATTCACCCCTCCACTTT. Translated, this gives CAISEYSPFSNSPLHF.